The entry below gives a single TCR beta chain sequence along with its context. At the DNA level, this CDR3 is encoded by other sequences in the same sample as well. This record belongs to a study of blood T cell repertoires in COVID-19. Using immunoSEQ multiplex PCR, the repertoire was profiled, and TCRdb retains in-frame clones only, with some absent. The data contain some 80,000 clones, 88% of them singletons. V was clipped by 6 bases and J by 6 bases; unmatched bases: 11. The CDR3 runs 16 residues. Germline V gene lookup returns CDR1 SGHTA and CDR2 FQGTGA. Specimen: peripheral blood. The sequence was obtained from a human donor in a cohort sampled during active COVID-19. The rearrangement links TRBV7-3 to TRBJ2-2, with TRBD2 matching over 9 bases. CDR3 coding DNA: TGTGCCAGCAGTCGACGGGGGCGGGAGGGCCCCGGGGAGCTGTTTTTT. As protein: CASSRRGREGPGELFF.